Listed below are T cell receptor beta chains from one sample, sequenced in a study of regulatory T cells in long-lasting Graves disease. TCRdb called the multiplex PCR reads again in MiXCR, with one record for every CDR3 protein. This sample has 300,000 to 350,000 distinct CDR3 sequences, with about 20% found just once. This specimen was peripheral blood mononuclear cells (PBMCs), taken when the disease was refractory, from a patient treated with antithyroid drugs. These receptors all stem from a female donor with Graves disease. The CDR3 runs from the conserved cysteine through the conserved F or W. A D gene is named only where the DNA matches it firmly. Clone size is shown for a subset of rows, as once, few, many or a class of expanded clone.

V,D,size,J,CDR3,DNA
TRBV7-3,TRBD2,few,TRBJ2-5,CASSTTSGSRETQYF,TGTGCCAGCAGCACGACTAGCGGGAGTAGGGAGACCCAGTACTTC
TRBV18,.,many,TRBJ1-4,CASSPRSLREKLFF,TGTGCCAGCTCACCTCGGTCACTTCGGGAAAAACTGTTTTTT
TRBV6-1,TRBD1,few,TRBJ1-1,CASKVDRGGNTEAFF,TGTGCCAGCAAAGTGGACAGGGGCGGGAACACTGAAGCTTTCTTT
TRBV7-3,TRBD2,.,TRBJ2-3,CASSSSGSTDTQYF,TGTGCCAGCAGCTCTAGCGGGAGCACAGATACGCAGTATTTT
TRBV7-2,.,.,TRBJ1-6,CASSLPGGGNSPLHF,TGTGCCAGCAGCTTGCCTGGGGGTGGTAATTCACCCCTCCACTTT
TRBV6-1,.,many,TRBJ2-7,CATKSPVLNYEQYF,TGTGCCACCAAGAGTCCTGTTCTCAACTACGAGCAGTACTTC
TRBV28,.,few,TRBJ2-7,CATPPTAYERYF,TGTGCCACCCCGCCGACCGCCTACGAGCGGTACTTC
TRBV10-3,.,many,TRBJ1-1,CAISESRTESSEAFF,TGTGCCATCAGCGAATCTAGGACGGAATCTTCTGAAGCTTTCTTT
TRBV12-3/TRBV12-4,.,few,TRBJ1-5,CASRLSMGPQHF,TGTGCCAGCAGACTATCTATGGGGCCCCAGCATTTT
TRBV12-3/TRBV12-4,TRBD1,many,TRBJ1-2,CASSPQGDYGYTF,TGTGCCAGCAGTCCACAGGGGGACTATGGCTACACCTTC
TRBV12-3/TRBV12-4,TRBD1,many,TRBJ1-5,CASSPAGGNQPQHF,TGTGCCAGCAGTCCGGCAGGGGGTAATCAGCCCCAGCATTTT
TRBV9,.,few,TRBJ1-2,CASSAEYGRVSGYTF,TGTGCCAGCAGCGCGGAATATGGGAGGGTTAGTGGCTACACCTTC
TRBV2,.,many,TRBJ2-7,CASKVGGSSTGEQYF,TGTGCCAGCAAGGTAGGGGGTAGTTCTACGGGCGAGCAGTACTTC
TRBV18,.,.,TRBJ2-2,CASSVSIDTGELFF,TGTGCCAGCTCAGTCTCCATTGACACCGGGGAGCTGTTTTTT
TRBV20-1,TRBD1,.,TRBJ1-1,CSAGQGDAEAFF,TGCAGTGCAGGACAGGGGGATGCTGAAGCTTTCTTT
TRBV4-1,.,.,TRBJ1-2,CASSQVGIPFNGYTF,TGCGCCAGCAGCCAAGTCGGGATCCCTTTTAATGGCTACACCTTC
TRBV20-1,TRBD1,.,TRBJ1-6,CSARRPGQGYSPLHF,TGCAGTGCTAGGAGACCGGGACAGGGTTATTCACCCCTCCACTTT
TRBV5-1,.,few,TRBJ1-1,CASSPIGGNTEAFF,TGCGCCAGCAGCCCGATCGGGGGGAACACTGAAGCTTTCTTT
TRBV29-1,TRBD1,.,TRBJ2-5,CSVVDRGGETQYF,TGCAGCGTAGTGGACAGGGGAGGCGAGACCCAGTACTTC
TRBV28,TRBD2,many,TRBJ2-7,CASSPPGLADSYEQYF,TGTGCCAGCAGTCCCCCCGGACTAGCGGACTCCTACGAGCAGTACTTC
TRBV20-1,.,.,TRBJ2-1,CSARIGPYNEQFF,TGCAGTGCTAGGATAGGGCCCTACAATGAGCAGTTCTTC
TRBV28,.,.,TRBJ1-4,CASTTPPGLLWKEPGLYEKLFF,TGTGCCAGCACCACCCCCCCGGGCTTGCTGTGGAAAGAACCCGGGTTATATGAAAAACTGTTTTTT
TRBV6-1,TRBD1,many,TRBJ1-6,CASSPGQAPSPLHF,TGTGCCAGCAGCCCCGGACAGGCTCCATCACCCCTCCACTTT
TRBV7-2,TRBD2,.,TRBJ2-3,CASSPTSGGTDTQYF,TGTGCCAGCAGCCCGACTAGCGGGGGGACAGATACGCAGTATTTT
TRBV20-1,TRBD2,.,TRBJ2-7,CSASDDLRGGSEQYF,TGCAGTGCTAGCGACGATTTGCGGGGGGGCTCCGAGCAGTACTTC
TRBV6-1,TRBD1,.,TRBJ1-6,CASSPRPGQGDSPLHF,TGTGCCAGCAGCCCCCGACCGGGACAGGGGGATTCACCCCTCCACTTT
TRBV20-1,.,many,TRBJ2-5,CSARAVRLGRKETQYF,TGCAGTGCTAGAGCGGTACGACTAGGCCGCAAAGAGACCCAGTACTTC
TRBV7-2,TRBD2,many,TRBJ2-5,CASSLSSSGGQETQYF,TGTGCCAGCAGCTTATCTTCTAGCGGGGGGCAGGAGACCCAGTACTTC
TRBV28,TRBD1,few,TRBJ1-2,CASSPPVSPGGYGYTF,TGTGCCAGCAGCCCACCCGTGTCTCCAGGGGGCTATGGCTACACCTTC
TRBV5-1,.,.,TRBJ2-5,CASSLGQGKGETQYF,TGCGCCAGCAGCTTGGGGCAGGGAAAAGGAGAGACCCAGTACTTC
TRBV10-2,.,many,TRBJ1-2,CASSDVPKGGYTF,TGCGCCAGCAGTGATGTCCCGAAGGGCGGCTACACCTTC
TRBV5-8,TRBD1,.,TRBJ1-2,CASSLTLGTGDFYWGYTF,TGTGCCAGCAGCTTGACGCTCGGGACAGGGGACTTTTATTGGGGCTACACCTTC
TRBV10-3,.,many,TRBJ1-5,CAISPTGRGQPQHF,TGTGCCATCAGTCCTACAGGGAGGGGTCAGCCCCAGCATTTT
TRBV6-9,.,.,TRBJ1-1,CASSSLTDTEAFF,TGTGCCAGCAGTTCTCTGACTGACACTGAAGCTTTCTTT
TRBV27,.,few,TRBJ2-4,CASPSAQGAKNIQYF,TGTGCCAGCCCCTCCGCACAGGGAGCCAAAAACATTCAGTACTTC
TRBV27,TRBD2,few,TRBJ2-2,CASSLPHPPGRVGELFF,TGTGCCAGCAGTCTACCACACCCTCCAGGGAGGGTCGGGGAGCTGTTTTTT
TRBV24-1,.,few,TRBJ2-7,CATSDTGRTYEQYF,TGTGCCACCAGCGACACCGGGAGAACCTACGAGCAGTACTTC
TRBV11-2,TRBD2,many,TRBJ2-7,CASRGLAGGYEQYF,TGTGCCAGCAGAGGACTAGCGGGAGGCTACGAGCAGTACTTC
TRBV20-1,TRBD1,few,TRBJ1-6,CSARGRDSGYNSPLHF,TGCAGTGCTAGGGGTCGGGACAGCGGATATAATTCACCCCTCCACTTT
TRBV19,.,.,TRBJ1-2,CASSIEGRSGYTF,TGTGCCAGTAGTATAGAGGGGAGGAGTGGCTACACCTTC
TRBV5-1,TRBD2,.,TRBJ2-5,CASSFIAGNQETQYF,TGCGCCAGCAGCTTCATAGCGGGAAACCAAGAGACCCAGTACTTC
TRBV30,.,many,TRBJ1-6,CAWKEGPRSPLHF,TGTGCCTGGAAGGAGGGGCCTCGTTCACCCCTCCACTTT
TRBV29-1,.,many,TRBJ2-5,CSLDLAVQETQYF,TGCAGCCTTGATTTAGCAGTCCAAGAGACCCAGTACTTC
TRBV9,.,many,TRBJ2-3,CASSVVAGDGDTQYF,TGTGCCAGCAGCGTAGTGGCTGGGGACGGAGATACGCAGTATTTT
TRBV7-3,.,.,TRBJ1-6,CASSFRGPNSPLHF,TGTGCCAGCAGCTTCCGGGGCCCAAATTCACCCCTCCACTTT
TRBV6-5,.,.,TRBJ2-7,CASSYSSHRVYKQYF,TGTGCCAGCAGTTACTCGAGCCACAGGGTCTACAAGCAGTACTTC